A single sample gave rise to the 19 T cell receptor beta chains below, sequenced in a study of T cell repertoires in cytomegalovirus infection. TCRdb passed the reads through MiXCR, listing each CDR3 protein once. The data contain approximately 310,000 distinct CDR3 sequences, 25% of them seen just once; the ten biggest clones take up roughly 15%. Antigen specificity for these receptors is unknown. The sample consisted of cultured PBMCs, taken from culture after CMV antigen stimulation. The source of these receptors is a human donor in good health (CMV status not recorded). Some clones in this sample may be carry-over from other donors' samples.

The chain combines TRBV12-3 or TRBV12-4 with TRBJ2-1; 9 bases agree with TRBD2. V shed 7 bases, J shed 12 bases, and the junction held 16 bases outside the gene matches. The CDR3 is made up of 15 amino acids. The chain's CDR3 is CASTLAASGVAGQFF. DNA of the CDR3: TGTGCCAGCACCCTAGCGGCTAGCGGGGTCGCGGGGCAGTTCTTC.

CDR3 nucleotide sequence: TGTGCCAGCAGTGCGGGACTAGCGGCCTCCTACGAGCAGTACTTC. Amino acids: CASSAGLAASYEQYF. The rearrangement uses TRBV28 and TRBJ2-7; 11 bases are shared with TRBD2. CDR1 MDHEN and CDR2 SYDVKM come from the germline V gene. The CDR3 runs 15 residues. The V and J ends lost 5 bases and 0 bases, in that order; junction bases with no gene match: 3. Complete variable domain (other parts from reference TRBV28 and TRBJ2-7): DVKVTQSSRYLVKRTGEKVFLECVQDMDHENMFWYRQDPGLGLRLIYFSYDVKMKEKGDIPEGYSVSREKKERFSLILESASTNQTSMYLCASSAGLAASYEQYFGPGTRLTVT.

With regard to this clonotype: The junction departs from germline at one end; a sequencing error may be responsible. V is TRBV7-7 and J is TRBJ2-1; 11 bases line up with TRBD2. Per germline, CDR1 SSHAT and CDR2 FNYEAQ (reference sequence). This CDR3 has 16 amino acids. The CDR3, as DNA: TGTGCTAGCAGCTTAGCACTAGCGGGAGCTCGCAATGAGCAGTTCTTC. Residues: CASSLALAGARNEQFF.

The chain has TRBV7-3 and TRBJ2-1; TRBD2 aligns across 12 bases. This CDR3 is built from 15 residues. J gave up 8 bases and V 5 bases, and 7 bases lay outside the gene matches. Germline values: CDR1 SGHTA, CDR2 FQGTGA. The CDR3: CASSQLTSGSHEQFF. The CDR3 DNA follows: TGTGCCAGCAGCCAACTGACTAGCGGGAGCCATGAGCAGTTCTTC. Using reference TRBV7-3 and TRBJ2-1 for the parts outside the CDR3, the full variable domain is GAGVSQTPSNKVTEKGKYVELRCDPISGHTALYWYRQSLGQGPEFLIYFQGTGAADDSGLPNDRFFAVRPEGSVSTLKIQRTERGDSAVYLCASSQLTSGSHEQFFGPGTRLTVL.

The CDR3 loop is CASSTRLDNQPQHF. In nucleotides, the CDR3 is TGTGCCAGCAGCACCCGACTTGATAATCAGCCCCAGCATTTT. The chain combines TRBV7-6 with TRBJ1-5; D is unclear. V lost 5 bases, J lost 4 bases, and 12 bases lay in between. The CDR3 loop spans 14 amino acids. CDR1 SGHVS and CDR2 FNYEAQ come from the germline V gene.

The chain links TRBV6-8 to TRBJ2-1; the D gene is possibly TRBD2 (5 bases). V lost 0 bases and J lost 2, with 20 bases in between. The CDR3 spans 19 residues. Germline V gene data show CDR1 as MNHGY and CDR2 as SAAAGT. In DNA, the CDR3 is TGTGCCAGCAGTTACTCGTCGGGGAAAAGCGGTCAACCCTACAATGAGCAGTTCTTC. Translation: CASSYSSGKSGQPYNEQFF.

Details on this clonotype: One end of the junction does not line up with germline, which may come from a read error. The chain is built from TRBV10-2 and TRBJ2-1, with 9 bases that match TRBD2. The CDR3 is made up of 17 amino acids. From germline, CDR1 is WSHSY and CDR2 SAAADI. In nucleotides, the CDR3 is TGCGCCAGCAGAGCCCCACTGAGAGTAGCGGGAGCCAATGAGCAGATCTTC. The encoded protein is CASRAPLRVAGANEQIF.

The V gene is TRBV6-2 or TRBV6-3, the J gene TRBJ2-1; D call uncertain. The length of the CDR3 is 15 residues. CDR1 is MNHEY, CDR2 SVGEGT, per germline. V lost 5 bases and J 0 bases, leaving 11 bases between the germline ends. CDR3 sequence reads: CASSGGTFSYNEQFF. As DNA, the CDR3 is TGTGCCAGCAGTGGCGGAACCTTCTCCTACAATGAGCAGTTCTTC.

CDR3 bases: TGTGCCAGCAGCTTAGGGGGCCGGAAGAATGAGCAGTTCTTC. It yields the protein CASSLGGRKNEQFF. The chain employs TRBV13 and TRBJ2-1; D remains unclear. The CDR3 extends over 14 amino acids. In germline, CDR1 is PRHDT, CDR2 FYEKMQ (reference sequence). Trimming cost V 0 bases and J 7 bases, with 10 bases left between them.

This clonotype was picked up a small number of times. The chain uses TRBV10-3 and TRBJ2-5; 7 bases are a match to TRBD1. In germline, CDR1 is ENHRY, CDR2 SYGVKD. This CDR3 has 14 residues. The V and J ends lost 3 bases and 5 bases, in that order; junction bases with no gene match: 6. The CDR3 DNA follows: TGTGCCATCAGTGATCATCTGACAGGGGAGACCCAGTACTTC. This gives the protein CAISDHLTGETQYF.

The gene calls are TRBV20-1 and TRBJ2-7; 13 bases align to TRBD2. The CDR3 has 18 residues. J lost 0 bases, V lost 3 bases, and 11 bases had no gene match. The germline V gene encodes CDR1 DFQATT and CDR2 SNEGSKA (reference sequence). Here the CDR3 DNA reads TGCAGTGCTAGTACGGGGACTAGCGGGAAGCCAAGCTCCTACGAGCAGTACTTC. It yields the protein CSASTGTSGKPSSYEQYF.

The chain joins TRBV11-2 to TRBJ2-2, with D possibly being TRBD1 or TRBD2 (5 bases each). Germline lookup yields CDR1 SGHAT and CDR2 FQNNGV. The CDR3 consists of 17 residues. V was pared by 5 bases and J by 8 bases, with 24 bases between. CDR3: CASSPLGTSVRTGELFF. CDR3 nucleotides: TGTGCCAGCAGCCCCTTAGGGACGTCGGTTCGAACTGGGGAGCTGTTTTTT.

This rearrangement joins TRBV4-1 to TRBJ2-4; 8 nucleotides match TRBD2. V gave up 5 bases and J gave up 5 bases; unmatched junction bases: 5. CDR1 is MGHRA and CDR2 is YSYEKL in the germline V gene. The CDR3 is 14 residues long. The CDR3 here is CASSLPGLENIQYF. The CDR3 bases are TGCGCCAGCAGCTTACCGGGACTAGAAAACATTCAGTACTTC.

The V gene is TRBV12-3 or TRBV12-4, the J gene TRBJ1-5, with TRBD1 identical over 7 bases. Trimming at V came to 5 bases and at J to 2 bases, leaving 6 bases not matched to a gene. The length of the CDR3 is 15 residues. The CDR3 DNA sequence: TGTGCCAGCAGTAACAGCGGACAGGGCAATCAGCCCCAGCATTTT. Translation gives CASSNSGQGNQPQHF.

This clonotype was recorded at least ten times. The chain joins TRBV5-6 to TRBJ2-5; D is unclear. The CDR3 is 15 residues long. Trimming removed 0 bases at V and 5 bases at J, with 14 bases between. CDR1 is SGHDT and CDR2 is YYEEEE in the germline V gene. The CDR3 nucleotides are TGTGCCAGCAGCTTGGACCAACATTCATGGGAGACCCAGTACTTC. Translating it yields CASSLDQHSWETQYF.

This clonotype has just a few counts. The chain combines TRBV12-3 or TRBV12-4 with TRBJ1-1; no reliable D call. With 2 bases removed from V and 6 bases from J, the gap between germline ends came to 4 bases. The CDR3 totals 11 residues. The CDR3 region has the DNA TGTGCCAGCAGTTTATTCTCTGAAGCTTTCTTT. Translation gives CASSLFSEAFF.

The chain carries TRBV19 and TRBJ1-5; D possibly corresponds to TRBD1 (6 bases). The ends were cut back, 7 bases at V and 3 bases at J, with 10 bases in the middle. The CDR3 covers 13 residues. Germline V CDR1 and CDR2: LNHDA, SQIVND (reference sequence). CDR3 region: CASTGQFNQPQHF. The CDR3 bases are TGTGCCAGTACCGGACAGTTCAATCAGCCCCAGCATTTT. The variable domain in full, completed from reference TRBV19 and TRBJ1-5, reads DGGITQSPKYLFRKEGQNVTLSCEQNLNHDAMYWYRQDPGQGLRLIYYSQIVNDFQKGDIAEGYSVSREKKESFPLTVTSAQKNPTAFYLCASTGQFNQPQHFGDGTRLSIL.

The CDR3 loop is CASSPGRLNQETQYF. CDR3 nucleotides: TGTGCCAGCAGCCCGGGACGGTTAAACCAAGAGACCCAGTACTTC. The V call is TRBV25-1, the J call TRBJ2-5; either TRBD1 or TRBD2 may fit D (5 bases each). Trimming cost V 6 bases and J 0 bases, with 14 bases left between them. The CDR3 extends over 15 amino acids. Germline-derived CDR1 and CDR2 are MGHDK and SYGVNS.

This clonotype came up a few times. The V call is TRBV12-3 or TRBV12-4, the J call TRBJ2-7; 10 bases are a match to TRBD2. V trimming: 7 bases; J trimming: 4 bases; junction bases outside the gene matches: 7. This CDR3 is built from 14 residues. As DNA, the CDR3 is TGTGCCAGCAACCCTAGCGGGAGCACTTACGAGCAGTACTTC. Translating it yields CASNPSGSTYEQYF.